These T cell receptor beta chains were read from a single sample in a study of molecular identifiers for immune sequencing clone quantification. TCRdb processed the PCR reads anew with MiXCR; each CDR3 protein has one entry. Of over 600,000 distinct CDR3 sequences in the sample, less than 20% were seen once. The specimen was naive CD8+ T cells from blood, with Jurkat cell RNA spiked in. Receptors were obtained from a human donor in good health. Some libraries in this study had Jurkat cell RNA spiked in. Each CDR3 is given with its conserved first and last residue. Fields, in order: D gene, J gene, clone size, V gene, CDR3 DNA, CDR3 protein. D genes are given only for firm matches. For some rows the clone size is stated as once, few or many, or as a class when expanded; others skip it.

>-|TRBJ2-7|-|TRBV5-3
TGTGCCAGCAGCCGGGCGGATGGGGCGAGCTACGAGCAGTACTTC
CASSRADGASYEQYF
>-|TRBJ2-2|-|TRBV6-2/TRBV6-3
TGTGCCCGCAGTTACTCTACCCGGGGCACCGGGGAGCTGTTTTTT
CARSYSTRGTGELFF
>TRBD2|TRBJ2-3|many|TRBV20-1
TGCAGTGCTAGTTGGTACGGTAGCGGGTACCACACAGATACGCAGTATTTT
CSASWYGSGYHTDTQYF
>-|TRBJ2-7|-|TRBV7-9
TGTGCCAGCAGCTTTTCCGCAGGATCCCTCTACGAGCAGTACTTC
CASSFSAGSLYEQYF
>-|TRBJ2-7|many|TRBV7-9
TGTGCCAGCAGCCGCGGACTGGTCGGCTACGAGCAGTACTTC
CASSRGLVGYEQYF
>-|TRBJ1-1|many|TRBV12-3/TRBV12-4
TGTGCCAGCAGTCCGTCGGAAACAACCATATTGTTCTTT
CASSPSETTILFF
>-|TRBJ1-2|many|TRBV6-1
TGTGCCAGCAGTGAAGGTCCAGGGGAGGACTATGGCTACACCTTC
CASSEGPGEDYGYTF
>-|TRBJ2-7|many|TRBV27
TGTGCCAGCAGTATTTACCCGTCTGGGAAAAACTACTTC
CASSIYPSGKNYF
>-|TRBJ2-7|-|TRBV5-4
TGTGCCAGCAGCCTACATACGGAGGGGTACGAGCAGTACTTC
CASSLHTEGYEQYF
>-|TRBJ1-3|few|TRBV11-2
TGTGCCAGCAGCACCCTAACGGGGGGGTCTGGAAACACCATATATTTT
CASSTLTGGSGNTIYF
>-|TRBJ2-7|many|TRBV5-5
TGTGCCAGCAGCTTGGGCCCCGGGAGCGGTGCAGAGGGGTACGAGCAGTACTTC
CASSLGPGSGAEGYEQYF
>-|TRBJ1-1|few|TRBV11-3
TGTGCCAGCAGCCCAAGGGGCGGGCCTCCGGGCGTTGCTTTCTTT
CASSPRGGPPGVAFF
>TRBD1|TRBJ2-7|-|TRBV4-2
TGTGCCAGCAGCCAAGGGACAGGGGGGTTCTCCTACGAGCAGTACTTC
CASSQGTGGFSYEQYF
>-|TRBJ2-5|many|TRBV23-1
TGCGCCAGCAGTCAGCCCTTCAGGGTCCCATCCCAAGAGACCCAGTACTTC
CASSQPFRVPSQETQYF
>-|TRBJ2-3|many|TRBV9
TGTGCCAGCAGCGGGGGGAGTTCTGTAGATACGCAGTATTTT
CASSGGSSVDTQYF
>TRBD1|TRBJ2-7|many|TRBV4-1
TGCGCCAGCAGCCATGGACAGGGGGCATCCTACGAGCAGTACTTC
CASSHGQGASYEQYF
>-|TRBJ2-2|many|TRBV12-3/TRBV12-4
TGTGCCAGCAAAGGCGGGAACACCGGGGAGCTGTTTTTT
CASKGGNTGELFF
>TRBD1|TRBJ1-1|many|TRBV6-5
TGTGCCAGCAGTTACTCCGGGACAGGGACTCCGAGCACTGAAGCTTTCTTT
CASSYSGTGTPSTEAFF
>TRBD2|TRBJ2-1|few|TRBV30
TGTGCCTGGACCCTAGCGGGTGGCAATGAGCAGTTCTTC
CAWTLAGGNEQFF
>TRBD1|TRBJ2-1|-|TRBV6-7
TGTGCCAGCGGTTACTCACGAGGGGGCGGCCACTACAATGAGCAGTTCTTC
CASGYSRGGGHYNEQFF
>TRBD1|TRBJ2-7|many|TRBV4-1
TGCGCCAGCAGCCAACCGGACAGGGACTACGAGCAGTACTTC
CASSQPDRDYEQYF
>-|TRBJ2-3|many|TRBV5-6
TGTGCCAGCAGTAGTAGCAGGGCGGGGACAGATACGCAGTATTTT
CASSSSRAGTDTQYF
>-|TRBJ2-3|many|TRBV6-5
TGTGCCAGCAGTTACGAGGGGAGCACAGATACGCAGTATTTT
CASSYEGSTDTQYF
>-|TRBJ1-2|many|TRBV3-1
TGTGCCAGCAGCCAAGGGTCTAATCCCTATGGCTACACCTTC
CASSQGSNPYGYTF
>TRBD2|TRBJ2-2|many|TRBV7-9
TGTGCCAGCATCAACCGACTAGCGGGGGACAAGGTCGGGGAGCTGTTTTTT
CASINRLAGDKVGELFF
>-|TRBJ2-7|-|TRBV12-3/TRBV12-4
TGTGCCAGCTCTAGCGAGAGCTCCTACGGGCAGTACTTC
CASSSESSYGQYF
>-|TRBJ2-7|many|TRBV7-9
TGTGCCTCCTCCTCTTCGGGGCCCACCTACGAGCAGTACTTC
CASSSSGPTYEQYF
>TRBD2|TRBJ2-2|-|TRBV7-2
TGTGCCAGCAGCTTTGATAGCGGGAGTCCCTTAAACACCGGGGAGCTGTTTTTT
CASSFDSGSPLNTGELFF
>TRBD1|TRBJ2-7|many|TRBV19
TGTGCCAGTAGTATAGAAAGGGACAGCGAAGCCTACGAGCAGTACTTC
CASSIERDSEAYEQYF